The clone carrying this T cell receptor beta chain was picked up many times. Its target is not known. TCRdb redid the calling of the RT-PCR reads with MiXCR, one entry per CDR3 protein. The data hold hundreds of thousands of distinct CDR3 sequences, with more than 11% observed a single time. This record belongs to a study of response to subunit inactivated influenza vaccine. General study results and limits: With each seasonal influenza vaccination, the authors suggested, few new T cells are recruited.

This receptor was taken from a man aged 50-60 years who received an inactivated influenza vaccine. The source material was PBMCs from blood, sampled 14 days before vaccination.

The CDR3 coding sequence is TGTGCCAGCAAAGAACAGGGCTCCGGGGAGCTGTTTTTT. The encoded protein is CASKEQGSGELFF. This chain uses TRBV2 with TRBJ2-2, with a tentative D call TRBD1 (6 bases). Germline lookup yields CDR1 SNHLY and CDR2 FYNNEI. V gave up 7 bases and J gave up 6 bases, with 12 bases separating them. The CDR3 totals 13 residues.